The rows below give T cell receptor beta chains drawn from one sample of a study of T cell repertoires in cytomegalovirus infection. One entry per CDR3 protein, called by TCRdb with MiXCR from the reads. The top ten hold 40% to 55% of the sample, which has approximately 260,000 distinct CDR3 sequences, about a sixth seen once. Sequenced input: CD8+ T cells from PBMCs. Source of these receptors: a human donor in good health (CMV status not recorded). Some clones in this sample may be carry-over from other donors' samples. The CDR3 runs from the conserved cysteine through the conserved F or W. Fields, in order: D gene, clone size, V gene, J gene, CDR3 protein, CDR3 DNA. D genes are given only for firm matches. Some rows mark clone size as missing; the rest say once, few, many or name a class of expanded clone.

d_call: .; clone_size: many; v_call: TRBV27; j_call: TRBJ1-1; cdr3_aa: CASSPGPSGTEAFF; cdr3_nt: TGTGCCAGCAGTCCTGGCCCATCCGGGACTGAAGCTTTCTTT
d_call: TRBD2; clone_size: .; v_call: TRBV9; j_call: TRBJ2-1; cdr3_aa: CASSDGLGTIGNEQFF; cdr3_nt: TGTGCCAGCAGCGATGGGCTCGGGACTATCGGCAATGAGCAGTTCTTC
d_call: .; clone_size: .; v_call: TRBV15; j_call: TRBJ2-2; cdr3_aa: CATSRDSETSGELFF; cdr3_nt: TGTGCCACCAGCAGAGATTCGGAGACGAGCGGGGAGCTGTTTTTT
d_call: .; clone_size: .; v_call: TRBV29-1; j_call: TRBJ1-2; cdr3_aa: CSVEDLGDSTNYGYTF; cdr3_nt: TGCAGCGTTGAAGATCTGGGCGACAGTACTAACTATGGCTACACCTTC
d_call: TRBD2; clone_size: many; v_call: TRBV19; j_call: TRBJ2-4; cdr3_aa: CASSMGTNGGDIQYF; cdr3_nt: TGTGCCAGTAGTATGGGCACAAACGGGGGGGACATTCAGTACTTC
d_call: .; clone_size: many; v_call: TRBV6-1; j_call: TRBJ2-1; cdr3_aa: CASSDGLARNNEQFF; cdr3_nt: TGTGCCAGCAGTGACGGGCTAGCGAGGAACAATGAGCAGTTCTTC
d_call: .; clone_size: many; v_call: TRBV7-9; j_call: TRBJ2-3; cdr3_aa: CASSLARNLGLTDTQYF; cdr3_nt: TGTGCCAGCAGCTTAGCTAGGAATCTGGGTCTCACAGATACGCAGTATTTT
d_call: .; clone_size: .; v_call: TRBV15; j_call: TRBJ2-7; cdr3_aa: CATSRDIMTEQYF; cdr3_nt: TGTGCCACCAGCAGAGATATCATGACCGAGCAGTACTTC
d_call: .; clone_size: .; v_call: TRBV6-1; j_call: TRBJ2-7; cdr3_aa: CASSEWEGDRLNF; cdr3_nt: TGTGCCAGCAGTGAATGGGAGGGGGACAGGCTCAACTTC
d_call: TRBD1; clone_size: .; v_call: TRBV12-3/TRBV12-4; j_call: TRBJ2-1; cdr3_aa: CANRTGGSYNEQFF; cdr3_nt: TGTGCCAACAGGACAGGGGGAAGTTACAATGAGCAGTTCTTC
d_call: .; clone_size: few; v_call: TRBV7-9; j_call: TRBJ2-7; cdr3_aa: CAVPGTYPPYEDEQYF; cdr3_nt: TGTGCCGTCCCGGGGACGTATCCACCGTATGAGGACGAGCAGTACTTC
d_call: TRBD1; clone_size: .; v_call: TRBV5-1; j_call: TRBJ2-2; cdr3_aa: CASSLALAGGPGELFF; cdr3_nt: TGCGCCAGCAGCTTGGCCCTGGCAGGGGGCCCCGGGGAGCTGTTTTTT
d_call: .; clone_size: .; v_call: TRBV11-1; j_call: TRBJ2-1; cdr3_aa: CASSLKQHRDKQLF; cdr3_nt: TGTGCCAGCAGCTTGAAACAACACCGAGATAAGCAGCTCTTC
d_call: TRBD1; clone_size: many; v_call: TRBV12-3/TRBV12-4; j_call: TRBJ2-1; cdr3_aa: CASRSTGDAYNEQFF; cdr3_nt: TGTGCCAGCAGGTCAACAGGGGACGCCTACAATGAGCAGTTCTTC
d_call: TRBD1; clone_size: few; v_call: TRBV28; j_call: TRBJ2-6; cdr3_aa: CASSTPLDRAGANVLTF; cdr3_nt: TGTGCCAGCAGTACCCCCCTAGACAGGGCTGGGGCCAACGTCCTGACTTTC
d_call: .; clone_size: many; v_call: TRBV7-6; j_call: TRBJ2-6; cdr3_aa: CASGSGTAISGANVLTF; cdr3_nt: TGTGCCAGCGGTTCAGGGACGGCCATCTCTGGGGCCAACGTCCTGACTTTC
d_call: .; clone_size: .; v_call: TRBV3-1; j_call: TRBJ1-1; cdr3_aa: CASSQEPSLITEAFF; cdr3_nt: TGTGCCAGCAGCCAAGAACCGTCTTTGATCACTGAAGCTTTCTTT
d_call: .; clone_size: .; v_call: TRBV19; j_call: TRBJ1-2; cdr3_aa: CASSINGLLSYTF; cdr3_nt: TGTGCCAGTAGTATAAACGGCCTTCTGAGCTACACCTTC
d_call: .; clone_size: many; v_call: TRBV28; j_call: TRBJ2-1; cdr3_aa: CASSLLEANEPYNEQFF; cdr3_nt: TGTGCCAGCAGTTTACTCGAGGCCAACGAACCTTACAATGAGCAGTTCTTC
d_call: .; clone_size: few; v_call: TRBV6-6; j_call: TRBJ2-3; cdr3_aa: CASSSGRDFISRDTQYF; cdr3_nt: TGTGCCAGCAGTTCCGGCCGGGACTTCATCAGCAGAGATACGCAGTATTTT
d_call: .; clone_size: .; v_call: TRBV5-6; j_call: TRBJ2-5; cdr3_aa: CASSADRTQYF; cdr3_nt: TGTGCCAGCAGCGCAGACAGGACCCAGTACTTC
d_call: .; clone_size: .; v_call: TRBV28; j_call: TRBJ2-2; cdr3_aa: CASSFSPGLGDTGELFF; cdr3_nt: TGTGCCAGCAGTTTTAGCCCCGGACTGGGGGACACCGGGGAGCTGTTTTTT
d_call: TRBD2; clone_size: many; v_call: TRBV28; j_call: TRBJ2-1; cdr3_aa: CASSRTSGVDEQFF; cdr3_nt: TGTGCCAGCAGCAGGACTAGCGGAGTGGATGAGCAGTTCTTC
d_call: .; clone_size: few; v_call: TRBV9; j_call: TRBJ1-3; cdr3_aa: CASSADSGNTIYF; cdr3_nt: TGTGCCAGCAGCGCGGACTCTGGAAACACCATATATTTT
d_call: .; clone_size: .; v_call: TRBV5-5; j_call: TRBJ2-7; cdr3_aa: CASSRTLDRLRMQYF; cdr3_nt: TGTGCCAGCAGCCGCACACTAGACAGGCTACGAATGCAGTACTTC
d_call: TRBD1; clone_size: few; v_call: TRBV19; j_call: TRBJ1-1; cdr3_aa: CASSALQGALNTEAFF; cdr3_nt: TGTGCCAGTAGTGCCTTACAGGGGGCGTTGAACACTGAAGCTTTCTTT
d_call: .; clone_size: few; v_call: TRBV5-6; j_call: TRBJ1-1; cdr3_aa: CASSPVNWGNTEAFF; cdr3_nt: TGTGCCAGCAGCCCTGTGAACTGGGGGAACACTGAAGCTTTCTTT
d_call: .; clone_size: .; v_call: TRBV7-8; j_call: TRBJ2-4; cdr3_aa: CASSLGGLTGAKNIQYF; cdr3_nt: TGTGCCAGCAGCTTAGGGGGACTGACGGGAGCCAAAAACATTCAGTACTTC
d_call: .; clone_size: many; v_call: TRBV5-1; j_call: TRBJ1-5; cdr3_aa: CASREGRASNQPQHF; cdr3_nt: TGCGCCAGCAGGGAAGGCAGGGCGAGCAATCAGCCCCAGCATTTT
d_call: .; clone_size: many; v_call: TRBV7-9; j_call: TRBJ2-7; cdr3_aa: CASSPRDEQYF; cdr3_nt: TGTGCCAGCAGCCCCCGTGACGAGCAGTACTTC
d_call: TRBD1; clone_size: many; v_call: TRBV7-9; j_call: TRBJ1-5; cdr3_aa: CASQGGNQPQHF; cdr3_nt: TGTGCCAGTCAGGGGGGCAATCAGCCCCAGCATTTT
d_call: TRBD1; clone_size: few; v_call: TRBV7-6; j_call: TRBJ2-3; cdr3_aa: CASSPTGLDTQYF; cdr3_nt: TGTGCCAGCAGCCCGACAGGGCTGGATACGCAGTATTTT
d_call: TRBD2; clone_size: .; v_call: TRBV29-1; j_call: TRBJ2-1; cdr3_aa: CSVEGGAGGSYNEQFF; cdr3_nt: TGCAGCGTTGAAGGAGGAGCGGGGGGCTCCTACAATGAGCAGTTCTTC
d_call: TRBD1; clone_size: few; v_call: TRBV5-1; j_call: TRBJ1-1; cdr3_aa: CASSLPGGNTEAFF; cdr3_nt: TGCGCCAGCAGCCTGCCAGGGGGGAACACTGAAGCTTTCTTT
d_call: .; clone_size: .; v_call: TRBV6-5; j_call: TRBJ2-5; cdr3_aa: CASSFTGYQETQYF; cdr3_nt: TGTGCCAGCAGTTTCACAGGGTACCAAGAGACCCAGTACTTC
d_call: .; clone_size: many; v_call: TRBV6-6; j_call: TRBJ2-6; cdr3_aa: CASSYTVGNGANVLTF; cdr3_nt: TGTGCCAGCAGTTACACCGTCGGAAATGGGGCCAACGTCCTGACTTTC
d_call: .; clone_size: .; v_call: TRBV2; j_call: TRBJ1-4; cdr3_aa: CANSDPATNEKLFF; cdr3_nt: TGTGCCAATTCCGACCCCGCAACTAATGAAAAACTGTTTTTT
d_call: TRBD1; clone_size: many; v_call: TRBV12-3/TRBV12-4; j_call: TRBJ1-1; cdr3_aa: CASIKDRVNTEAFF; cdr3_nt: TGTGCCAGCATTAAGGACAGGGTGAACACTGAAGCTTTCTTT
d_call: TRBD1; clone_size: many; v_call: TRBV4-1; j_call: TRBJ2-7; cdr3_aa: CASRLTGTGAYEQYF; cdr3_nt: TGCGCCAGCAGGCTAACCGGGACAGGGGCCTACGAGCAGTACTTC
d_call: .; clone_size: few; v_call: TRBV2; j_call: TRBJ1-1; cdr3_aa: CAIGNTEAFF; cdr3_nt: TGTGCCATCGGGAACACTGAAGCTTTCTTT
d_call: TRBD1; clone_size: many; v_call: TRBV7-6; j_call: TRBJ1-3; cdr3_aa: CASSFTGEAGNTIYF; cdr3_nt: TGTGCCAGCAGCTTCACAGGGGAGGCTGGAAACACCATATATTTT
d_call: TRBD1; clone_size: many; v_call: TRBV7-8; j_call: TRBJ1-2; cdr3_aa: CASSFRTGADWYGYTF; cdr3_nt: TGTGCCAGCAGCTTCAGGACAGGGGCTGATTGGTATGGCTACACCTTC
d_call: .; clone_size: few; v_call: TRBV6-1; j_call: TRBJ1-1; cdr3_aa: CASSEWDGTEAFF; cdr3_nt: TGTGCCAGCAGTGAATGGGACGGTACTGAAGCTTTCTTT
d_call: .; clone_size: few; v_call: TRBV4-1; j_call: TRBJ2-1; cdr3_aa: CASSLKSTQGYNEQFF; cdr3_nt: TGCGCCAGCAGCCTAAAATCAACCCAGGGGTACAATGAGCAGTTCTTC
d_call: TRBD2; clone_size: few; v_call: TRBV29-1; j_call: TRBJ2-2; cdr3_aa: CSVPEGAGINTGELFF; cdr3_nt: TGCAGCGTCCCAGAAGGAGCGGGAATAAACACCGGGGAGCTGTTTTTT
d_call: .; clone_size: many; v_call: TRBV18; j_call: TRBJ1-2; cdr3_aa: CASSPGRSESYGYTF; cdr3_nt: TGTGCCAGCTCACCAGGTCGGTCGGAATCCTATGGCTACACCTTC
d_call: .; clone_size: many; v_call: TRBV12-3/TRBV12-4; j_call: TRBJ2-7; cdr3_aa: CASRSGPYEQYF; cdr3_nt: TGTGCCAGCAGGTCAGGGCCTTACGAGCAGTACTTC
d_call: .; clone_size: few; v_call: TRBV5-6; j_call: TRBJ2-2; cdr3_aa: CASSSSPGALDWTGELFF; cdr3_nt: TGTGCCAGCAGCTCTAGCCCCGGGGCCCTTGACTGGACCGGGGAGCTGTTTTTT
d_call: .; clone_size: .; v_call: TRBV6-2/TRBV6-3; j_call: TRBJ1-1; cdr3_aa: CASSFPQGGPEAFF; cdr3_nt: TGTGCCAGCAGTTTCCCCCAAGGAGGGCCTGAAGCTTTCTTT
d_call: .; clone_size: many; v_call: TRBV7-8; j_call: TRBJ1-1; cdr3_aa: CASSWGNTEAFF; cdr3_nt: TGTGCCAGCAGCTGGGGGAACACTGAAGCTTTCTTT
d_call: .; clone_size: .; v_call: TRBV12-5; j_call: TRBJ2-3; cdr3_aa: CASGTHQGLRTDTQYF; cdr3_nt: TGTGCTAGTGGTACCCACCAGGGGCTGCGCACAGATACGCAGTATTTT
d_call: .; clone_size: many; v_call: TRBV15; j_call: TRBJ2-7; cdr3_aa: CATSRDRQVSYEQYF; cdr3_nt: TGTGCCACCAGCAGAGATAGACAGGTCTCCTACGAGCAGTACTTC
d_call: .; clone_size: .; v_call: TRBV2; j_call: TRBJ2-1; cdr3_aa: CASIGRVNEQFF; cdr3_nt: TGTGCGTCGATCGGTCGTGTGAATGAGCAGTTCTTC
d_call: .; clone_size: few; v_call: TRBV11-2; j_call: TRBJ2-5; cdr3_aa: CASSPDNQETQYF; cdr3_nt: TGTGCCAGCAGCCCGGACAACCAAGAGACCCAGTACTTC
d_call: .; clone_size: .; v_call: TRBV7-9; j_call: TRBJ2-5; cdr3_aa: CASGGEVKETQYF; cdr3_nt: TGTGCCAGCGGTGGGGAAGTCAAAGAGACCCAGTACTTC